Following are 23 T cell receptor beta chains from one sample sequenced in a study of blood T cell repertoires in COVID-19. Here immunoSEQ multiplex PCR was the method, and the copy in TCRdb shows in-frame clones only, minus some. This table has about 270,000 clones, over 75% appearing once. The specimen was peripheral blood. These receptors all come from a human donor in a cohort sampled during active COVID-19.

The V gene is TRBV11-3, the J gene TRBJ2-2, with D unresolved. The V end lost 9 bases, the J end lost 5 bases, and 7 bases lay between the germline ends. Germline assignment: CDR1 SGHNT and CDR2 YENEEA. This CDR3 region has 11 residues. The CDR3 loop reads CASSQTGELFF. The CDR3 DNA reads TGTGCCAGTTCGCAGACCGGGGAGCTGTTTTTT. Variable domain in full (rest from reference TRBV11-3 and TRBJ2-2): EAGVVQSPRYKIIEKKQPVAFWCNPISGHNTLYWYLQNLGQGPELLIRYENEEAVDDSQLPKDRFSAERLKGVDSTLKIQPAELGDSAVYLCASSQTGELFFGEGSRLTVL.

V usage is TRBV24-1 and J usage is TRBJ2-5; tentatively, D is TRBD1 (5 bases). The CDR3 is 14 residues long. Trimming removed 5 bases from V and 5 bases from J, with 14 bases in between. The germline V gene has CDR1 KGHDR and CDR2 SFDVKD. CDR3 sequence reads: CATSGSQGLETQYF. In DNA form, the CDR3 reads TGTGCCACCAGTGGCAGTCAGGGTCTGGAGACCCAGTACTTC.

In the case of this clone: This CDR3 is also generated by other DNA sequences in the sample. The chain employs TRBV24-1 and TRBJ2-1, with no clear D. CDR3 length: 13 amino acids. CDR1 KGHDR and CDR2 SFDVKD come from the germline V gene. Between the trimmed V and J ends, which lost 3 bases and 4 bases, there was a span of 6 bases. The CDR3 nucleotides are TGTGCCACCAGTGATCCCGGTTACAATGAGCAGTTCTTC. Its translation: CATSDPGYNEQFF.

The CDR3 DNA follows: TGTGCCAGCAGCGTAAGGACAGGGGGCTATGGCTACACCTTC. Residues: CASSVRTGGYGYTF. The chain carries TRBV7-2 and TRBJ1-2; TRBD1 aligns across 10 bases. CDR3 length: 14 amino acids. Germline V gives CDR1 SGHTA, CDR2 FQGNSA. Unmatched junction bases numbered 4, after V lost 5 bases and J lost 4 bases.

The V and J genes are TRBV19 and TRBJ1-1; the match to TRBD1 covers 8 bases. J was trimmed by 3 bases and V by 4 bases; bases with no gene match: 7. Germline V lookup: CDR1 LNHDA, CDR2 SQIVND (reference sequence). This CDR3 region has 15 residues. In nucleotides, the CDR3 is TGTGCCAGTAGTAGGACAGGGATCCCTCACACTGAAGCTTTCTTT. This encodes CASSRTGIPHTEAFF. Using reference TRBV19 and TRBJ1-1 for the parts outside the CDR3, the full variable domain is DGGITQSPKYLFRKEGQNVTLSCEQNLNHDAMYWYRQDPGQGLRLIYYSQIVNDFQKGDIAEGYSVSREKKESFPLTVTSAQKNPTAFYLCASSRTGIPHTEAFFGQGTRLTVV.

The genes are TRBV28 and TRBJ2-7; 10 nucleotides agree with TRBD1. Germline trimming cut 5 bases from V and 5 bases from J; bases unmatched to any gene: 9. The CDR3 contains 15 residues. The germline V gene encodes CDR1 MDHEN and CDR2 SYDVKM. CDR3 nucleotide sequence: TGTGCCAGCAGTGGACCCGGGACAGGGGAGGACGAGCAGTACTTC. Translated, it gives CASSGPGTGEDEQYF.

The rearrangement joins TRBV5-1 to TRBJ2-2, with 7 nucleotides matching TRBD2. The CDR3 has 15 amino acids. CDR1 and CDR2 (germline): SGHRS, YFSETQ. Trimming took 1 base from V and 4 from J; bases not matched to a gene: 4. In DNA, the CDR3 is TGCGCCAGCAGCTTGAGGACGGGAGGCACCGGGGAGCTGTTTTTT. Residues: CASSLRTGGTGELFF.

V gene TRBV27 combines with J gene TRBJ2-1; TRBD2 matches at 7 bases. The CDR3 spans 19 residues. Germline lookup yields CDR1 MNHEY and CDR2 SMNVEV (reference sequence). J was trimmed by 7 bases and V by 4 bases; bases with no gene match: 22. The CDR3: CASSSQWVTGGVSLNEQFF. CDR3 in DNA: TGTGCCAGCAGTTCGCAATGGGTGACGGGAGGAGTTTCGTTGAATGAGCAGTTCTTC.

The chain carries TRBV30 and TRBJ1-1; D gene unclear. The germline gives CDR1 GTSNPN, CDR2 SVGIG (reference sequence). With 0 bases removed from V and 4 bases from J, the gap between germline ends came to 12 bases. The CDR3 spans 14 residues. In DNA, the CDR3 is TGTGCCTGGAGTGTGGCGCTGAGGGCCACTGAAGCTTTCTTT. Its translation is CAWSVALRATEAFF.

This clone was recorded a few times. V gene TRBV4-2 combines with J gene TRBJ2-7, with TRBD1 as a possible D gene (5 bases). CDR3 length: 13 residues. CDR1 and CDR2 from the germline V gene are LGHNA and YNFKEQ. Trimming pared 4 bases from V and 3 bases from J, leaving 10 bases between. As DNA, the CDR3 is TGTGCCAGCAGCCCCTTTGACAGCTACGAGCAGTACTTC. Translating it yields CASSPFDSYEQYF.

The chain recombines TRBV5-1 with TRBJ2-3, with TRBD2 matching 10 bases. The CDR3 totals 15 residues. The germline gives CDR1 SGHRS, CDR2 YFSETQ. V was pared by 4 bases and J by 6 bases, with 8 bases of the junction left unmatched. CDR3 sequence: CASSLQREGPDTQYF. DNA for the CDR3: TGCGCCAGCAGCCTACAGCGGGAGGGCCCCGATACGCAGTATTTT.

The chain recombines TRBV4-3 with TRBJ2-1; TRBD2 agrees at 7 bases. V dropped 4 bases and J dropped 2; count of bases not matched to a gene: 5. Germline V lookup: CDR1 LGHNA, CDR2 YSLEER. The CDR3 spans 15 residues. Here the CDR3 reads CASSRSTSTYNEQFF. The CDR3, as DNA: TGCGCCAGCAGCCGTTCGACTAGCACCTACAATGAGCAGTTCTTC.

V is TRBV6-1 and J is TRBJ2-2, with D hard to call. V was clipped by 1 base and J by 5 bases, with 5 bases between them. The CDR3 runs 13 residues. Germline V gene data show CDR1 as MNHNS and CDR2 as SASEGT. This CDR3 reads CASSEVKTGELFF. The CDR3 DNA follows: TGTGCCAGCAGTGAAGTCAAAACCGGGGAGCTGTTTTTT.

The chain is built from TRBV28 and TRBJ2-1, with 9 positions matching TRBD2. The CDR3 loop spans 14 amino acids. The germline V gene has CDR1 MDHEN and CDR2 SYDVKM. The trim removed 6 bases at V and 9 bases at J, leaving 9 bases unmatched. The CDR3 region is CASSPTTSGGEQFF. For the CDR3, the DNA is TGTGCCAGCAGCCCCACGACTAGCGGTGGTGAGCAGTTCTTC. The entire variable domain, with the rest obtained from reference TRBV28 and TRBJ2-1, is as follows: DVKVTQSSRYLVKRTGEKVFLECVQDMDHENMFWYRQDPGLGLRLIYFSYDVKMKEKGDIPEGYSVSREKKERFSLILESASTNQTSMYLCASSPTTSGGEQFFGPGTRLTVL.

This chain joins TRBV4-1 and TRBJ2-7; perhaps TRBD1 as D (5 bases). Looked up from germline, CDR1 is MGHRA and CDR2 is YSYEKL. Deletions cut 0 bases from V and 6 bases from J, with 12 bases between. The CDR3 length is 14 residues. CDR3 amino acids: CASSQEGRTREQYF. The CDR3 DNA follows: TGCGCCAGCAGCCAAGAAGGTAGGACACGCGAGCAGTACTTC.

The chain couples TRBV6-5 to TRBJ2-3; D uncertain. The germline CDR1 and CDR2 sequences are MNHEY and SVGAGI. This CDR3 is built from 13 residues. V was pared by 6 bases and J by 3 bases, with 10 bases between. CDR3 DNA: TGTGCCAGCAGAGGCCCAGCGACAGATACGCAGTATTTT. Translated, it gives CASRGPATDTQYF.

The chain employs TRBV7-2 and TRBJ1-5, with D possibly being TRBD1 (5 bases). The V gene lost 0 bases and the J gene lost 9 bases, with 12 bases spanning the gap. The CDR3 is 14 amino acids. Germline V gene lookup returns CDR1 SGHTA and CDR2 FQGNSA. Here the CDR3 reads CASSLAAGQGPQHF. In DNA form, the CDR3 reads TGTGCCAGCAGCTTAGCGGCGGGGCAAGGGCCCCAGCATTTT.

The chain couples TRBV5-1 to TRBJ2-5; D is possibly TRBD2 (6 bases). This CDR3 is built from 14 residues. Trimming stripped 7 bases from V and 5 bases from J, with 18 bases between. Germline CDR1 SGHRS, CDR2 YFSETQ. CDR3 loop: CASAGRGMRETQYF. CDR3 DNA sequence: TGCGCCAGCGCTGGCCGCGGGATGCGGGAGACCCAGTACTTC.

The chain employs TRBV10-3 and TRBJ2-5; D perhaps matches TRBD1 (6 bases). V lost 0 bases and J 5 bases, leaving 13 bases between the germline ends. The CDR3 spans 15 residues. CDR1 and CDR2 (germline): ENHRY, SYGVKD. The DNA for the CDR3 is TGTGCCATCAGTGAGTCTCAGGGGACGGGGGAGACCCAGTACTTC. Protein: CAISESQGTGETQYF.

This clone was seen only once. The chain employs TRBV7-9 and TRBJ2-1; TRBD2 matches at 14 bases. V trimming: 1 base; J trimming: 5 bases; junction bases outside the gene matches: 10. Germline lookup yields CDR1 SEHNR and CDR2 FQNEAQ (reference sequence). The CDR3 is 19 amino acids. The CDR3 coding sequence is TGTGCCAGCAGCTTAGTGGGACTAGCGGGAGTCGGGTCCCACAATGAGCAGTTCTTC. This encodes CASSLVGLAGVGSHNEQFF.

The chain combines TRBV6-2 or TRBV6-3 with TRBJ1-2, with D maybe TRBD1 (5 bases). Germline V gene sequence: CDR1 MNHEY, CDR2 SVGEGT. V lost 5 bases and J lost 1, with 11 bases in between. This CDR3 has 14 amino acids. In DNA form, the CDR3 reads TGTGCCAGCAGTCCCACAGGCTTTAACTATGGCTACACCTTC. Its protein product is CASSPTGFNYGYTF.

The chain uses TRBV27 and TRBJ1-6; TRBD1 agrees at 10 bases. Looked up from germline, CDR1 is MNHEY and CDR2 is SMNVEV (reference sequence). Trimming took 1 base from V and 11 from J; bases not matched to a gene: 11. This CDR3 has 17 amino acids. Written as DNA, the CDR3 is TGTGCCAGCAGTTTATTCGGGACAGGGGAAGGTAGAACACCCCTCCACTTT. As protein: CASSLFGTGEGRTPLHF.

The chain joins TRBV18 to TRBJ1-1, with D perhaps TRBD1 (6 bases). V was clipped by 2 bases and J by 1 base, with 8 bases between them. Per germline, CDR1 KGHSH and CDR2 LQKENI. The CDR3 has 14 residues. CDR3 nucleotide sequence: TGTGCCAGCTCACCAGGGACACAGAACACTGAAGCTTTCTTT. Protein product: CASSPGTQNTEAFF.